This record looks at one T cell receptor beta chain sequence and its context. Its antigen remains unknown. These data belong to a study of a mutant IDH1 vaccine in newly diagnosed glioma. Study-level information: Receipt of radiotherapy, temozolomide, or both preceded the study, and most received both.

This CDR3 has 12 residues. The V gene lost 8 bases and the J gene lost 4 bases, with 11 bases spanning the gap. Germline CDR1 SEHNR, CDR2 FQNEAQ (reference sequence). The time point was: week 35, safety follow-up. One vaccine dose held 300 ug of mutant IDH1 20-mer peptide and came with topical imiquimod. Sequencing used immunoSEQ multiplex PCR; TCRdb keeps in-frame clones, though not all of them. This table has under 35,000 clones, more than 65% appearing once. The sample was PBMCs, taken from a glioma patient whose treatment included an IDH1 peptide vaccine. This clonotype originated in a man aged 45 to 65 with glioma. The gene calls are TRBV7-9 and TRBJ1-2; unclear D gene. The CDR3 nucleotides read TGTGCCAGCTCCTCGGCAGCCTATGGCTACACCTTC. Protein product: CASSSAAYGYTF. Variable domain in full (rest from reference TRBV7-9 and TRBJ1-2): DTGVSQNPRHKITKRGQNVTFRCDPISEHNRLYWYRQTLGQGPEFLTYFQNEAQLEKSRLLSDRFSAERPKGSFSTLEIQRTEQGDSAMYLCASSSAAYGYTFGSGTRLTVV.